One and the same sample provided the 9 T cell receptor beta chains below, sequenced in a study of T-cell memory formation after mild COVID-19. TCRdb re-called the 5' RACE reads with MiXCR, one entry per CDR3 protein. The sample consists of 350,000 to 400,000 distinct CDR3 sequences, around 20% of them appearing once. Input material: PBMCs or a T cell subset sorted from them (not recorded which). The receptors shown here come from an adult woman who had mild COVID-19 (a few samples of this study predate the infection). Cell type and time point are not known.

This clonotype showed up just a few times. J is TRBJ2-5 and V is TRBV5-1, with D perhaps assigned TRBD1 or TRBD2 (5 bases each). The CDR3 is made up of 14 amino acids. V lost 4 bases, J lost 2 bases, and 12 bases lay in between. Germline values: CDR1 SGHRS, CDR2 YFSETQ. The CDR3 DNA is TGCGCCAGCAGCGAGGGACGTACACAAGAGACCCAGTACTTC. Protein product: CASSEGRTQETQYF.

This chain links TRBV5-1 with TRBJ2-5; 10 bases line up with TRBD1. The CDR3 runs 15 residues. Germline values: CDR1 SGHRS, CDR2 YFSETQ. V shed 3 bases, J shed 4 bases, and the junction held 6 bases outside the gene matches. This CDR3 is CASSWGQGIGETQYF. CDR3 in DNA: TGCGCCAGCAGCTGGGGACAGGGGATAGGAGAGACCCAGTACTTC.

CDR3 DNA: TGTGCCAGCAGTTTAGGTAGGGGCTCCTACAATGAGCAGTTCTTC. Translation gives CASSLGRGSYNEQFF. The genes are TRBV12-3 or TRBV12-4 and TRBJ2-1; perhaps TRBD1 as D (5 bases). This CDR3 contains 15 residues. V lost 1 base to trimming and J lost 0 bases, with 7 bases between them.

The chain combines TRBV5-5 with TRBJ2-5, with D hard to call. This CDR3 comprises 14 residues. The germline CDR1 and CDR2 sequences are SGHKS and YYEKEE (reference sequence). V lost 1 base and J 2 bases, leaving 9 bases between the germline ends. CDR3 nucleotide sequence: TGTGCCAGCAGCTTGAGGCCAGCGCAAGAGACCCAGTACTTC. As protein: CASSLRPAQETQYF.

This clonotype occurred a few times. The chain employs TRBV7-9 and TRBJ2-7, with a weak D call TRBD1 (6 bases). Trimming removed 5 bases from V and 2 bases from J, with 13 bases in between. The CDR3 is 14 amino acids. The germline V gene has CDR1 SEHNR and CDR2 FQNEAQ (reference sequence). CDR3 sequence: CASSPRDTPYEQYF. DNA for the CDR3: TGTGCCAGCAGCCCCCGGGACACTCCCTACGAGCAGTACTTC. Looking up the rest from reference TRBV7-9 and TRBJ2-7 gives the full variable domain: DTGVSQNPRHKITKRGQNVTFRCDPISEHNRLYWYRQTLGQGPEFLTYFQNEAQLEKSRLLSDRFSAERPKGSFSTLEIQRTEQGDSAMYLCASSPRDTPYEQYFGPGTRLTVT.

This clonotype turned up a few times. This rearrangement joins TRBV7-9 to TRBJ2-5; 9 bases are a match to TRBD2. The trim removed 5 bases at V and 5 bases at J, leaving 15 bases unmatched. CDR3 length: 17 amino acids. From germline, CDR1 is SEHNR and CDR2 FQNEAQ (reference sequence). The CDR3 DNA is TGTGCCAGCAGCCTGTGGACTAGCGTACGACCATTGGAGACCCAGTACTTC. It encodes CASSLWTSVRPLETQYF.

The rearrangement uses TRBV7-2 and TRBJ1-6; D gene ambiguous. The CDR3 is 14 residues long. The germline V gene has CDR1 SGHTA and CDR2 FQGNSA. The V end lost 5 bases, the J end lost 6 bases, and 11 bases lay between the germline ends. CDR3 nucleotide sequence: TGTGCCAGCAGCCTTCGTGCGCCTAATTCACCCCTCCACTTT. This gives the protein CASSLRAPNSPLHF.

This chain links TRBV12-3 or TRBV12-4 with TRBJ1-6; TRBD1 is a possible D gene (5 bases). The CDR3 length is 15 residues. V gave up 0 bases and J gave up 7 bases, with 10 bases separating them. This chain's CDR3 is CASSLAGTGNSPLHF. The CDR3 DNA reads as TGTGCCAGCAGTTTAGCCGGGACGGGCAATTCACCCCTCCACTTT.

The chain combines TRBV28 with TRBJ2-3; 15 bases fit TRBD2. Trimming at V came to 7 bases and at J to 4 bases, leaving 9 bases not matched to a gene. Germline CDR1 reads MDHEN; CDR2 reads SYDVKM. CDR3 length: 17 residues. The CDR3 region has the DNA TGTGCCAGCAAAAGGTCCGGACTAGCGGGAGGGCCAGATACGCAGTATTTT. Translating it yields CASKRSGLAGGPDTQYF.